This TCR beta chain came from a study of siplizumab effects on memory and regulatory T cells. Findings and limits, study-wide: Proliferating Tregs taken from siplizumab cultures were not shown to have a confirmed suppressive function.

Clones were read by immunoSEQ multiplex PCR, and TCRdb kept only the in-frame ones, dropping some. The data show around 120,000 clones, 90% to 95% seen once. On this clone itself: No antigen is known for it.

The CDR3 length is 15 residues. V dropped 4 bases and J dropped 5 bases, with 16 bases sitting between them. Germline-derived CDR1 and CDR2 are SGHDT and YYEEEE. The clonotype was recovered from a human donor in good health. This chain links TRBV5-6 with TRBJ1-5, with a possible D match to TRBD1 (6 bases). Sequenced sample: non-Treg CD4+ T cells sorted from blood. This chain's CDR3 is CASSGSPRGDQPQHF. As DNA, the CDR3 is TGTGCCAGCAGCGGGAGCCCCAGGGGTGATCAGCCCCAGCATTTT.